What follows are 25 T cell receptor beta chains derived from one specimen sequenced in a study of T cell changes during pregnancy in multiple sclerosis. Some clones are missing from TCRdb's copy, which holds only in-frame ones; the method was immunoSEQ multiplex PCR. The sample includes 12,000 or so clones, 75% to 90% of them seen just once. The sequenced sample was CD8+ T cells from peripheral blood mononuclear cells, obtained after pregnancy. The receptor set was obtained from a female donor in good health, enrolled as a control in a pregnancy study.

This sequence joins TRBV19 and TRBJ2-7; 12 nucleotides line up with TRBD2. In germline, CDR1 is LNHDA, CDR2 SQIVND (reference sequence). V dropped 6 bases and J dropped 4; count of bases not matched to a gene: 7. This CDR3 comprises 15 residues. The CDR3 loop is CASSQTSGRYYEQYF. As DNA, the CDR3 is TGTGCCAGTAGCCAAACTAGCGGGAGGTATTACGAGCAGTACTTC.

This clone was seen only a few times. The rearrangement joins TRBV6-5 to TRBJ2-7; 11 positions match TRBD2. The V gene's germline CDR1 is MNHEY and CDR2 SVGAGI. J was trimmed by 4 bases and V by 7 bases; bases with no gene match: 9. This CDR3 spans 15 amino acids. The CDR3 protein is CASTLLAGVGYEQYF. The CDR3 DNA reads TGTGCCAGCACCCTACTAGCGGGAGTTGGTTACGAGCAGTACTTC.

V usage is TRBV7-2 and J usage is TRBJ2-1, with 7 bases matching TRBD2. This CDR3 spans 12 amino acids. With 5 bases clipped from V and 11 bases from J, the junction kept 6 bases outside the gene matches. CDR1 and CDR2 from the germline V gene are SGHTA and FQGNSA. In DNA, the CDR3 is TGTGCCAGCAGCAATCAGCGGGGTAAGCAGTTCTTC. The encoded protein is CASSNQRGKQFF.

This sequence joins TRBV7-8 and TRBJ2-5, with 9 bases identical to TRBD1. CDR3 size: 15 residues. The V and J ends lost 1 base and 5 bases, in that order; junction bases with no gene match: 5. Germline assignment: CDR1 SGHVS and CDR2 FQNEAQ. CDR3: CASSLGDRVRETQYF. In DNA, the CDR3 is TGTGCCAGCAGCTTAGGGGACAGGGTTAGGGAGACCCAGTACTTC.

This clone was counted once. CDR3 DNA sequence: TGTGCCACCAGCAGCACCGGGACAAACCTTTACGAGCAGTACTTC. Translating it yields CATSSTGTNLYEQYF. The chain is built from TRBV15 and TRBJ2-7; D might be TRBD1 (6 bases). The CDR3 totals 15 residues. Trimming cost V 3 bases and J 4 bases, with 16 bases left between them. The germline V gene has CDR1 LNHNV and CDR2 YYDKDF (reference sequence).

The chain has TRBV15 and TRBJ2-1, with D maybe TRBD2 (6 bases). The germline V gene has CDR1 LNHNV and CDR2 YYDKDF (reference sequence). CDR3 size: 13 residues. V shed 5 bases and J shed 8 bases, with 13 bases lying between them. CDR3 nucleotides: TGTGCCACCAGCCGCCGTGGGGAGGATGAGCAGTTCTTC. Translated, it gives CATSRRGEDEQFF.

This chain connects TRBV15 to TRBJ2-5; weak D call: TRBD2 (6 bases). The CDR3 loop spans 15 amino acids. V lost 0 bases and J 5 bases, leaving 13 bases between the germline ends. CDR1 LNHNV and CDR2 YYDKDF come from the germline V gene (reference sequence). CDR3: CATSRDRRGSETQYF. CDR3 nucleotide sequence: TGTGCCACCAGCAGAGACCGGCGGGGTTCGGAGACCCAGTACTTC.

The chain is built from TRBV6-1 and TRBJ2-7, with 9 bases aligning to TRBD1. V was clipped by 2 bases and J by 5 bases; unmatched bases: 7. This CDR3 contains 15 residues. Germline CDR1 and CDR2: MNHNS and SASEGT. This chain's CDR3 is CASSEPGQGKHEQYF. In DNA, the CDR3 is TGTGCCAGCAGTGAACCGGGACAGGGCAAACACGAGCAGTACTTC.

The chain carries TRBV4-2 and TRBJ1-2, with a possible D match to TRBD1 (5 bases). V was shortened by 4 bases and J by 4 bases, with 19 bases between the two germline ends. Germline assignment: CDR1 LGHNA and CDR2 YNFKEQ. The CDR3 totals 16 residues. This CDR3 is CASSRHPGLGPYGYTF. The CDR3 region has the DNA TGTGCCAGCAGCCGTCACCCGGGACTCGGCCCCTATGGCTACACCTTC.

This sequence joins TRBV7-9 and TRBJ2-7, with 10 bases identical to TRBD1. Per germline, CDR1 SEHNR and CDR2 FQNEAQ (reference sequence). This CDR3 region has 15 residues. The trim removed 5 bases at V and 0 bases at J, leaving 4 bases unmatched. The CDR3 sequence: CASSPGQGNSYEQYF. The CDR3 bases are TGTGCCAGCAGCCCGGGACAGGGGAACTCCTACGAGCAGTACTTC.

The chain joins TRBV7-9 to TRBJ1-4; D is unclear. The CDR3 is 14 residues long. Trimming stripped 5 bases from V and 6 bases from J, with 13 bases between. CDR1 SEHNR and CDR2 FQNEAQ come from the germline V gene (reference sequence). This CDR3 is CASSRSLEDEKLFF. The CDR3 coding sequence is TGTGCCAGCAGCCGAAGCCTCGAGGATGAAAAACTGTTTTTT.

The chain uses TRBV25-1 and TRBJ2-7; perhaps TRBD2 as D (7 bases). Trimming pared 9 bases from V and 6 bases from J, leaving 15 bases between. Germline assignment: CDR1 MGHDK and CDR2 SYGVNS. This CDR3 has 12 residues. CDR3 residues: CASTGREGEQYF. In nucleotides, the CDR3 is TGTGCCAGTACAGGGAGGGAGGGCGAGCAGTACTTC.

This chain uses TRBV4-1 with TRBJ2-3; 8 nucleotides match TRBD2. In germline, CDR1 is MGHRA, CDR2 YSYEKL. V shed 4 bases, J shed 2 bases, and the junction held 8 bases outside the gene matches. CDR3 size: 16 residues. CDR3 loop: CASSPQRGLYTDTQYF. CDR3 coding DNA: TGCGCCAGCAGCCCCCAGCGGGGGCTATACACAGATACGCAGTATTTT.

This chain joins TRBV7-6 and TRBJ1-3; D gene unclear. The CDR3 totals 15 residues. Trimming took 5 bases from V and 1 from J, leaving 12 bases between them. Germline V gene lookup returns CDR1 SGHVS and CDR2 FNYEAQ. CDR3 amino acids: CASSAKTGSGNTIYF. Here the CDR3 DNA reads TGTGCCAGCAGCGCAAAGACGGGGTCTGGAAACACCATATATTTT.

The rearrangement joins TRBV5-1 to TRBJ1-5; possible D gene TRBD1, 6 bases. Germline assignment: CDR1 SGHRS and CDR2 YFSETQ. V lost 0 bases, J lost 5 bases, and 9 bases lay in between. The CDR3 totals 14 residues. The CDR3 DNA is TGCGCCAGCAGCTTGGACAGGGCCGATCAGCCCCAGCATTTT. Translation: CASSLDRADQPQHF.

J is TRBJ2-3 and V is TRBV5-4, with 10 bases lining up with TRBD2. The CDR3 is 17 amino acids. Trimming removed 1 base from V and 2 bases from J; junction bases left unmatched: 7. CDR1 and CDR2 (germline): SGHNT, YYREEE (reference sequence). In DNA form, the CDR3 reads TGTGCCAGCAGCTTGAGGACTAGCGGAACCTCCACAGATACGCAGTATTTT. Translation gives CASSLRTSGTSTDTQYF.

This chain uses TRBV6-1 with TRBJ1-1, with 7 bases lining up with TRBD1. From germline, CDR1 is MNHNS and CDR2 SASEGT. The ends lost 1 base at V and 7 bases at J; junction bases unmatched: 6. This CDR3 comprises 14 residues. CDR3 nucleotides: TGTGCCAGCAGTGAAGGAGAGGGGGCGAGTGAAGCTTTCTTT. Protein sequence: CASSEGEGASEAFF.

This clone was observed a few times. The J gene is TRBJ2-3, the V gene TRBV6-1; 8 bases align to TRBD2. With V trimmed by 3 bases and J by 0 bases, 5 bases remained unmatched. The CDR3 loop spans 16 amino acids. CDR1 and CDR2 from the germline V gene are MNHNS and SASEGT. For the CDR3, the DNA is TGTGCCAGCAGTGAGCTAGCGGGCTCTAGCACAGATACGCAGTATTTT. It translates to CASSELAGSSTDTQYF.

The J gene is TRBJ2-1, the V gene TRBV6-4; no definite D call. The V and J ends lost 5 bases and 0 bases respectively, with 11 bases between them. The CDR3 runs 15 residues. The germline CDR1 and CDR2 sequences are MRHNA and SNTAGT. The CDR3 region has the DNA TGTGCCAGCAGTCTAGACCCAAGCTCCTACAATGAGCAGTTCTTC. This gives the protein CASSLDPSSYNEQFF.

The chain joins TRBV6-4 to TRBJ2-3; 12 bases are a match to TRBD2. The CDR3 is 15 amino acids. Germline-derived CDR1 and CDR2 are MRHNA and SNTAGT. V shed 3 bases, J shed 6 bases, and the junction held 4 bases outside the gene matches. The CDR3 DNA reads as TGTGCCAGCAGTGAACTAGCGGGGGGCCCCGATACGCAGTATTTT. It encodes CASSELAGGPDTQYF.

The J gene is TRBJ2-1, the V gene TRBV7-2; D may be TRBD2 (5 bases). This CDR3 contains 19 residues. The V and J ends lost 5 bases and 1 base respectively, with 24 bases between them. Per germline, CDR1 SGHTA and CDR2 FQGNSA. Here the CDR3 reads CASSPPRGGWVGSYNEQFF. CDR3 coding DNA: TGTGCCAGCAGCCCCCCCCGAGGCGGGTGGGTGGGTTCCTACAATGAGCAGTTCTTC.

The CDR3 reads CASTPSEYNEQFF. CDR3 in DNA: TGTGCCAGTACGCCTAGCGAGTACAATGAGCAGTTCTTC. V and J are TRBV19 and TRBJ2-1, with D tentatively TRBD2 (6 bases). Germline V lookup: CDR1 LNHDA, CDR2 SQIVND (reference sequence). The CDR3 spans 13 residues. The V end lost 7 bases, the J end lost 4 bases, and 11 bases lay between the germline ends.

The rearrangement joins TRBV25-1 to TRBJ2-1; D possibly corresponds to TRBD1 (6 bases). The germline V and J ends were trimmed by 2 bases and 9 bases, with 8 bases remaining between them. The V gene's germline CDR1 is MGHDK and CDR2 SYGVNS. The CDR3 is 12 amino acids. CDR3 DNA sequence: TGTGCCAGCAGTGAAGGGGGCTTTGAGCAGTTCTTC. Residues: CASSEGGFEQFF.

In its sample, this clone was seen once. The chain combines TRBV15 with TRBJ1-4; 7 bases line up with TRBD1. Germline loops: CDR1 LNHNV, CDR2 YYDKDF (reference sequence). The CDR3 has 16 residues. Trimming at V came to 0 bases and at J to 6 bases, leaving 7 bases not matched to a gene. In DNA, the CDR3 is TGTGCCACCAGCAGAGATCGGGGCAGGGGGGATGAAAAACTGTTTTTT. This encodes CATSRDRGRGDEKLFF.

This clone was counted once. The chain employs TRBV7-2 and TRBJ2-1; 7 bases match TRBD1. The CDR3 is 15 residues long. Unmatched junction bases numbered 5, after V lost 5 bases and J lost 1 base. The germline CDR1 and CDR2 sequences are SGHTA and FQGNSA. In DNA form, the CDR3 reads TGTGCCAGCAGCCCCGACAGGGAGTCCTACAATGAGCAGTTCTTC. Encoded protein: CASSPDRESYNEQFF.